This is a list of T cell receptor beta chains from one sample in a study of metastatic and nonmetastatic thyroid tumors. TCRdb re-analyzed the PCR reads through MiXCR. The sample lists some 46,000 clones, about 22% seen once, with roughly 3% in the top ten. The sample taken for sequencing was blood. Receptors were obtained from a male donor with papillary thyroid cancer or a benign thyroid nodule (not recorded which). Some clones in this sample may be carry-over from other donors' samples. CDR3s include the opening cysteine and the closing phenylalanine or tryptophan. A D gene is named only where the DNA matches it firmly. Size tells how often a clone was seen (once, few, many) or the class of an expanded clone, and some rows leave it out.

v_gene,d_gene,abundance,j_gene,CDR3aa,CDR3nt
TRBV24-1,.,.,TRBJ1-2,CATSETTGGYTF,TGTGCCACCAGTGAAACGACGGGAGGCTACACCTTC
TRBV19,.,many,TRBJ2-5,CASSIGHRQETQYF,TGTGCCAGTAGTATAGGTCACAGGCAAGAGACCCAGTACTTC
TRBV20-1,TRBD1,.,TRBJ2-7,CSATVGRGYEQYF,TGCAGTGCTACAGTAGGCAGGGGGTACGAGCAGTACTTC
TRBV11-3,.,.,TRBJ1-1,CASSAGQNTEAFF,TGTGCCAGCAGCGCGGGACAGAACACTGAAGCTTTCTTT
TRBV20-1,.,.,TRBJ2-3,CSARGPRATDTQYF,TGCAGTGCTAGAGGCCCCCGGGCGACAGATACGCAGTATTTT
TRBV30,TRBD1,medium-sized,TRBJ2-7,CAWSRGPYEQYF,TGTGCCTGGAGCAGGGGGCCCTACGAGCAGTACTTC
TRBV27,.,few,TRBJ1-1,CASHVRGGGTEAFF,TGTGCCAGCCACGTAAGAGGGGGGGGGACTGAAGCTTTCTTT
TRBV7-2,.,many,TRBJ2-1,CASRLQLNNEQFF,TGTGCCAGCAGGCTCCAGCTGAACAATGAGCAGTTCTTC
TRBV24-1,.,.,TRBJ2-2,CATSDFRDTGELFF,TGTGCCACCAGTGATTTCAGGGACACCGGGGAGCTGTTTTTT
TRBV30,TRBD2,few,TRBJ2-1,CAWAGTTNEQFF,TGTGCCTGGGCCGGGACTACCAATGAGCAGTTCTTC
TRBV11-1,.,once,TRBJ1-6,CASSSEPANSPLHF,TGTGCCAGCAGCTCGGAGCCGGCTAATTCACCCCTCCACTTT
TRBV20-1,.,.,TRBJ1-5,CSASGAGRNQPQHF,TGCAGTGCTAGTGGAGCAGGGAGAAATCAGCCCCAGCATTTT
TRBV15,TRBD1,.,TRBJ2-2,CATITNRDSVTRELFF,TGTGCCACCATCACCAACCGGGACAGTGTCACCAGGGAGCTGTTTTTT
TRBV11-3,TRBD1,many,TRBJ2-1,CASSPRQGPYNEQFF,TGTGCCAGCAGCCCTCGACAGGGACCCTACAATGAGCAGTTCTTC
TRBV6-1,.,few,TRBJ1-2,CASSESGPPIGVYTF,TGTGCCAGCAGTGAGTCGGGGCCCCCTATAGGTGTCTACACCTTC
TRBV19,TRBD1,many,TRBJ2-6,CASTDRGSSGANVLTF,TGTGCCAGCACCGACAGGGGATCCTCTGGGGCCAACGTCCTGACTTTC
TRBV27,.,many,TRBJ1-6,CASSFRWTDNSPLHF,TGTGCCAGCAGTTTCCGGTGGACAGATAATTCACCCCTCCACTTT
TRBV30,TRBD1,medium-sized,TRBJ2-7,CAWDRDRGREQYF,TGTGCCTGGGACCGGGACAGGGGTAGGGAGCAGTACTTC
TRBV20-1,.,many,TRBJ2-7,CSASQPDYEQYF,TGCAGTGCTAGTCAACCCGACTACGAGCAGTACTTC
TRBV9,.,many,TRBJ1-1,CASTPGKSGLMNTEAFF,TGTGCCAGCACCCCCGGCAAATCGGGACTCATGAACACTGAAGCTTTCTTT